This T cell receptor (beta chain) was captured by sequencing in a study of human T cells and chemical hapten exposure (dated by TCRdb to the early 2020s). For the study in its entirety: For sensitization, 2% DPC in acetone was applied to a 2 cm by 2 cm area of upper inner arm skin. Throughout the study period of 20 to 25 weeks, patients also received therapeutic DPC doses to the scalp every week. The libraries were sequenced as a pool, and the TCR yield per sample differed mostly because of small variations in library volumes within the pool. Most of the patients in the cohort were female, and the cohort covered alopecia areata with under or over 50% scalp involvement, alopecia totalis and alopecia universalis. In alopecia patients, the study followed how the peripheral blood TCR repertoire changed in vivo over primary and secondary sensitization to diphenylcyclopropenone (DPC), a hapten. For TCR sequencing, blood came from about 28 alopecia patients at anywhere from one to four time points (pre-sensitization, 2, 6 and 24 weeks). Patch testing was done on the upper back using Finn chambers containing 0.01% DPC, and results were scored after 6 days according to International Contact Dermatitis Research Group standards. Patient blood was sampled pre-sensitization (week 0) and at 2, 6 and about 24 weeks after DPC sensitization.

On the study overall, not on this receptor specifically: Alopecia, a presumed autoimmune disease, was present in all patients, so the immune response of the patients might differ from that of healthy individuals. After repeated subsampling, changes were observed in the strength of the expansion versus patch-test correlation and in the threshold at which the correlation became significant. Compared with pre-sensitization or healthy control sets, expanded TCRs formed significantly more large CDR3 similarity clusters, which is consistent with antigen-driven responses. The number of PT1 expanded TCRs positively correlated with patch test score, significant at thresholds 8, 16 and 32 but not 4. DPC sensitization did not change the number of TCRs with a frequency above 1 in 1000, and there was no evidence of changes in global repertoire structure.

Worth noting for this clonotype: The antigen it recognizes is unknown. There are no base qualities to consult, and no much larger clone falls within one base.

V is clipped by 5 bases and J by 6 bases, and the sequence between their germline boundaries is 10 bases long. CDR1 and CDR2, looked up from the germline V gene, are SNHLY and FYNNEI. The CDR3 goes from the cysteine to the phenylalanine over 12 residues. This entry keeps only the CDR3 DNA: 36 bases, framed from base 1. The time point tag for this specimen amounts to: patch test 1, 2 weeks after DPC sensitization. In the paper's terms, the treatment or condition label means: therapeutic diphenylcyclopropenone sensitization with weekly scalp DPC. At every patch-test visit, the blood draw took place before the patch test was put on. To be eligible, patients had to be aged 18 to 70, diagnosed with alopecia and judged suitable for DPC therapy, while pregnant patients were excluded. Total RNA was isolated from unfractionated whole blood collected in Tempus Blood RNA tubes. The receptor library was made with RACE. Sequenced using a NextSeq 500. Library preparation attached unique molecular identifiers to individual cDNA molecules for quantitative, reproducible TCR counting. For every blood RNA sample, sequencing covered both the TCR alpha and TCR beta chains. In the source study's methods: The median number of TCRs per sample was some 100,000, ranging from about 23,224 to 700,000. The Decombinator software suite was used to annotate V, J and CDR3 in the TCR reads. For the PS versus PT1 abundance plots, all samples were subsampled to the same number of TCRs (28,000). Expanded TCRs were defined as absent before sensitization and observed at least eight times at the 2-week time point. TCRdb reworked the public reads: Q25 trimming with fastp, MiXCR clone assembly, productive beta chains retained. CDR3 protein duplicates are merged, each entry listing the most common genes and DNA. Here the V and J calls rest on TCRdb's processing, not on the authors' analysis. This sample is represented by tens of thousands of distinct CDR3 sequences; about a tenth of them were singletons. Under 1.5% of the sample is in the top ten clones.

The sequence was obtained from a woman aged 50 to 60 with alopecia areata. Some clones in this sample may be carry-over from other donors' samples. Sequenced here: whole blood, sampled in connection with sensitization to the hapten diphenylcyclopropenone (DPC). Here the chain combines TRBV2 and TRBJ1-1, with TRBD1 as a weak D call on 6 bases. At the DNA level, the sequence is TGTGCCAGCAGTACAGGGTTCGCTGAAGCTTTCTTT. Its protein reads: CASSTGFAEAFF.